Below, one T cell receptor (beta chain) is given with its context. One entry per CDR3 protein results from TCRdb running MiXCR on the 5' RACE reads. The sample consists of fewer than 650,000 distinct CDR3 sequences, 20% to 25% of them appearing once. The CDR3 covers 20 residues. V lost 1 base and J lost 3; bases outside the gene matches: 16. Germline lookup yields CDR1 MGHDK and CDR2 SYGVNS. The data originate from a study of T-cell memory formation after mild COVID-19. The TCR comes from an adult woman who had mild COVID-19 (a few samples of this study predate the infection). Cell type and time point are not known. V gene TRBV25-1 combines with J gene TRBJ2-5; 11 nucleotides line up with TRBD2. The material sequenced was PBMCs or a T cell subset sorted from them (not recorded which). CDR3 coding DNA: TGTGCCAGCAGTGAATTAGGAGGGGCCGGGGGACTAGCGGAAGAAGAGACCCAGTACTTC. Translated: CASSELGGAGGLAEEETQYF.